Each of the 29 T cell receptor beta chains below was sequenced from the same sample in a study of T cell repertoires in cytomegalovirus infection. TCRdb ran MiXCR on the reads and lists one entry per CDR3 protein. In the table there are over 85,000 distinct CDR3 sequences, more than 15% of which are singletons. The specimen was PBMCs. All receptors derive from a human donor in good health (CMV status not recorded). Some clones in this sample may be carry-over from other donors' samples.

The table lists this clonotype with many counts. This sequence joins TRBV7-2 and TRBJ1-1; the match to TRBD1 covers 10 bases. V trimming: 2 bases; J trimming: 1 base; junction bases outside the gene matches: 1. The CDR3 has 15 residues. Germline CDR1 and CDR2: SGHTA and FQGNSA. CDR3 bases: TGTGCCAGCAGCTTACGACAGGGGGCGAACACTGAAGCTTTCTTT. This codes for CASSLRQGANTEAFF.

There are many counts of this clonotype. CDR3 loop: CASSTLGASPYEQYF. The CDR3, as DNA: TGTGCCAGCAGTACCCTCGGGGCCTCCCCCTACGAGCAGTACTTC. The gene calls are TRBV28 and TRBJ2-7; D tentatively fits TRBD1 or TRBD2 (5 bases each). Germline CDR1 is MDHEN and CDR2 is SYDVKM. V was cut by 5 bases and J by 2 bases, with 16 bases left in between. The CDR3 is 15 residues long.

There are a few counts of this clonotype. V gene TRBV20-1 combines with J gene TRBJ1-5; a weak D match, TRBD1 (6 bases). CDR3 size: 14 residues. Germline CDR1 DFQATT, CDR2 SNEGSKA (reference sequence). The germline V and J ends were trimmed by 3 bases and 4 bases, with 13 bases remaining between them. This CDR3 reads CSARRGMFNQPQHF. The CDR3 bases are TGCAGTGCTAGGAGGGGGATGTTTAATCAGCCCCAGCATTTT.

The sample holds a few counts of this clonotype. The gene calls are TRBV6-1 and TRBJ1-5, with 9 positions matching TRBD1. Germline CDR1 and CDR2: MNHNS and SASEGT. J gave up 4 bases and V 6 bases, and 7 bases lay outside the gene matches. The CDR3 contains 15 residues. The CDR3 DNA is TGTGCCAGCAGGAAAAGGACAGGGGTGAATCAGCCCCAGCATTTT. Protein sequence: CASRKRTGVNQPQHF.

In its sample, this clonotype was seen a few times. The rearrangement joins TRBV12-3 or TRBV12-4 to TRBJ2-7; TRBD2 matches 14 bases. This CDR3 contains 16 residues. Trimming took 0 bases from V and 4 from J; bases not matched to a gene: 2. The CDR3 loop reads CASSLATSGGAYEQYF. CDR3 in DNA: TGTGCCAGCAGTTTAGCGACTAGCGGGGGGGCATACGAGCAGTACTTC.

This clonotype was recorded many times. This chain links TRBV2 with TRBJ2-7, with TRBD1 matching over 7 bases. V lost 0 bases, J lost 6 bases, and 5 bases stayed unmatched. Germline V gene data show CDR1 as SNHLY and CDR2 as FYNNEI. This CDR3 spans 14 amino acids. For the CDR3, the DNA is TGTGCCAGCAGTGAAGCCCGGACAGGAAGCGAGCAGTACTTC. Its protein is CASSEARTGSEQYF.

For this clonotype: This may arise from a read error, as a much more abundant clone is one base away. This chain links TRBV10-3 with TRBJ1-5; TRBD1 agrees at 12 bases. The CDR3 sequence is 15 residues long. CDR1 and CDR2 from the germline V gene are ENHRY and SYGVKD. The CDR3, as DNA: TGTGTCATCAGTCCCGGGACAGGGGGCTATCAGCCCCAGCATTTT. It is translated as CVISPGTGGYQPQHF.

This clonotype occurred many times. This chain connects TRBV6-1 to TRBJ1-5, with 9 bases that match TRBD1. The germline V gene encodes CDR1 MNHNS and CDR2 SASEGT. V lost 7 bases and J lost 4; bases outside the gene matches: 5. The CDR3 covers 14 residues. The CDR3 bases are TGTGCCAGCACACAGGGGGCGGGTAATCAGCCCCAGCATTTT. Its translation: CASTQGAGNQPQHF.

The rearrangement uses TRBV7-4 and TRBJ1-4; 10 positions agree with TRBD1. The CDR3 has 16 residues. V lost 5 bases to trimming and J lost 1 base; unmatched junction nucleotides: 4. Per the germline V gene, CDR1 is SGHVT and CDR2 is SQSDAQ. The CDR3 is CASSPGQGITNEKLFF. The CDR3 DNA is TGTGCCAGCAGCCCGGGACAGGGGATAACTAATGAAAAACTGTTTTTT.

CDR3 region: CASSQDGANTEAFF. The DNA for the CDR3 is TGCGCCAGCAGCCAAGATGGGGCCAACACTGAAGCTTTCTTT. This chain joins TRBV4-1 and TRBJ1-1; the D gene is possibly TRBD1 (5 bases). With 0 bases removed from V and 2 bases from J, the gap between germline ends came to 7 bases. Germline V gene sequence: CDR1 MGHRA, CDR2 YSYEKL. This CDR3 has 14 amino acids.

To note about this clonotype: This may stem from a read error, because a much larger clone lies one nucleotide away. J is TRBJ2-6 and V is TRBV7-6; 9 nucleotides match TRBD1. Per the germline V gene, CDR1 is SGHVS and CDR2 is FNYEAQ. The CDR3 covers 17 residues. Written as DNA, the CDR3 is TGTGCCAGCAGCTCAGGGACAGGGCACTCTGGGGTCAACGTCCTGACTTTC. It encodes CASSSGTGHSGVNVLTF.

The chain has TRBV4-1 and TRBJ2-7; the match to TRBD2 covers 11 bases. The CDR3 has 14 amino acids. Germline-derived CDR1 and CDR2 are MGHRA and YSYEKL. Germline trimming cut 2 bases from V and 6 bases from J; bases unmatched to any gene: 3. The CDR3 region is CASSQLTSGGEQYF. The CDR3 DNA follows: TGCGCCAGCAGCCAACTCACTAGCGGGGGCGAGCAGTACTTC.

This clonotype was recorded a few times. V gene TRBV5-1 combines with J gene TRBJ2-5, with 8 bases that match TRBD2. This CDR3 contains 15 residues. The germline V gene has CDR1 SGHRS and CDR2 YFSETQ. With V trimmed by 7 bases and J by 2 bases, 10 bases remained unmatched. CDR3 loop: CASGGSSGGQETQYF. As DNA, the CDR3 is TGCGCCAGCGGAGGATCCAGCGGGGGACAAGAGACCCAGTACTTC.

This clonotype was found a few times. CDR3 region: CAISDSVGYQPQHF. Here the CDR3 DNA reads TGTGCCATCAGTGACAGCGTCGGTTACCAGCCCCAGCATTTT. The V gene is TRBV10-3, the J gene TRBJ1-5, with D unclear. V was shortened by 3 bases and J by 7 bases, with 13 bases between the two germline ends. CDR1 is ENHRY and CDR2 is SYGVKD in the germline V gene. The CDR3 runs to 14 residues.

This clonotype was found a few times. CDR3 amino acids: CASSPQGGKAQDEQFF. The DNA of the CDR3 is TGTGCCAGCAGCCCCCAGGGGGGTAAAGCTCAGGATGAGCAGTTCTTC. The chain links TRBV7-3 to TRBJ2-1, with D possibly matching TRBD1 (7 bases). V shed 5 bases and J shed 8 bases, with 22 bases lying between them. The CDR3 covers 16 residues. The V gene's germline CDR1 is SGHTA and CDR2 FQGTGA.

The chain couples TRBV6-6 to TRBJ2-7, with 8 nucleotides matching TRBD1. With V trimmed by 0 bases and J by 3 bases, 7 bases remained unmatched. Germline loops: CDR1 MNHNY, CDR2 SVGAGI (reference sequence). This CDR3 spans 16 amino acids. CDR3 coding DNA: TGTGCCAGCAGTTACTCCCAGGACAGGGCCCGCTACGAGCAGTACTTC. This translates into CASSYSQDRARYEQYF.

This clonotype appeared a few times. This chain joins TRBV29-1 and TRBJ1-6; TRBD1 agrees at 7 bases. In germline, CDR1 is SQVTM, CDR2 ANQGSEA. CDR3 length equals 16 residues. The trim removed 3 bases at V and 3 bases at J, leaving 8 bases unmatched. CDR3 sequence reads: CSVEPDRAHYNSPLHF. The CDR3 nucleotides are TGCAGCGTTGAGCCAGACAGGGCCCACTATAATTCACCCCTCCACTTT.

V and J are TRBV12-3 or TRBV12-4 and TRBJ2-1; the match to TRBD2 covers 13 bases. The length of the CDR3 is 15 residues. Trimming removed 5 bases from V and 10 bases from J; junction bases left unmatched: 8. The CDR3 region is CASSHRLAGGPEQFF. CDR3 bases: TGTGCCAGCAGTCATCGACTAGCGGGGGGACCAGAGCAGTTCTTC.

Only a few counts were recorded for this clonotype. The CDR3 DNA follows: TGTGCCAGCACCAAAGGGGGGCCCTATAATTCACCCCTCCACTTT. It encodes CASTKGGPYNSPLHF. The chain carries TRBV7-2 and TRBJ1-6, with a weak D call TRBD1 (6 bases). The CDR3 contains 15 residues. V gave up 7 bases and J gave up 2 bases, with 12 bases separating them. Germline assignment: CDR1 SGHTA and CDR2 FQGNSA.

The chain recombines TRBV7-2 with TRBJ2-3, with 7 bases matching TRBD2. V shed 11 bases, J shed 1 base, and the junction held 12 bases outside the gene matches. The CDR3 sequence is 15 residues long. Germline loops: CDR1 SGHTA, CDR2 FQGNSA. The CDR3 spells CAGSASGLGTDTQYF. The CDR3 nucleotides read TGTGCCGGCTCCGCTAGCGGTTTGGGCACAGATACGCAGTATTTT. Full variable domain (remainder filled in from reference TRBV7-2 and TRBJ2-3): GAGVSQSPSNKVTEKGKDVELRCDPISGHTALYWYRQSLGQGLEFLIYFQGNSAPDKSGLPSDRFSAERTGGSVSTLTIQRTQQEDSAVYLCAGSASGLGTDTQYFGPGTRLTVL.

This clonotype was seen repeatedly, ten times or more. This chain joins TRBV10-3 and TRBJ1-1, with D possibly TRBD1 on 6 matching bases. CDR3 size: 14 residues. From germline, CDR1 is ENHRY and CDR2 SYGVKD. Trimming took 6 bases from V and 5 from J, leaving 16 bases between them. CDR3 amino acids: CAIRDRQGRTEAFF. The CDR3 nucleotides are TGTGCCATCAGAGACCGCCAGGGGAGGACTGAAGCTTTCTTT.

This clonotype showed up just a few times. The rearrangement uses TRBV7-2 and TRBJ1-1; a possible D gene is TRBD1 (5 bases). V was trimmed by 5 bases and J by 4 bases, leaving 17 bases between them. There are 15 residues in the CDR3. Germline-derived CDR1 and CDR2 are SGHTA and FQGNSA. CDR3 region: CASSPVMSQGTEAFF. CDR3 bases: TGTGCCAGCAGCCCCGTGATGTCTCAGGGCACTGAAGCTTTCTTT.

This clonotype was picked up many times. The chain links TRBV10-3 to TRBJ2-3; unclear D gene. Trimming removed 2 bases from V and 3 bases from J, with 3 bases in between. This CDR3 has 12 amino acids. Germline-derived CDR1 and CDR2 are ENHRY and SYGVKD. In DNA form, the CDR3 reads TGTGCCATCAGTGAGGAGACAGATACGCAGTATTTT. Translation gives CAISEETDTQYF.

This chain links TRBV5-1 with TRBJ2-1; D remains ambiguous. The germline V gene has CDR1 SGHRS and CDR2 YFSETQ. There are 17 residues in the CDR3. Trimming took 0 bases from V and 1 from J, leaving 14 bases between them. The CDR3 spells CASSLASASRSYNEQFF. The CDR3 coding sequence is TGCGCCAGCAGCTTGGCCTCAGCCTCAAGATCCTACAATGAGCAGTTCTTC.

V and J are TRBV3-1 and TRBJ1-2, with 8 positions matching TRBD1. This CDR3 has 16 residues. Germline CDR1 reads LGHDT; CDR2 reads YNNKEL (reference sequence). With 1 base clipped from V and 5 bases from J, the junction kept 9 bases outside the gene matches. CDR3 amino acids: CASSQGAGQGVYGYTF. In nucleotides, the CDR3 is TGTGCCAGCAGCCAAGGGGCCGGACAGGGCGTTTATGGCTACACCTTC.

In regard to this clonotype: At one end, the junction sequence differs from germline, possibly due to a read error. The chain combines TRBV2 with TRBJ1-1, with TRBD1 as a possible D gene (5 bases). This CDR3 comprises 13 residues. Germline values: CDR1 SNHLY, CDR2 FYNNEI. For the CDR3, the DNA is TGTGCCAGCAGTGAAGCGATGGACACTGAAGCTTCCTTT. Translating it yields CASSEAMDTEASF.

The table lists this clonotype with many counts. The J gene is TRBJ1-5, the V gene TRBV7-9; 10 bases match TRBD1. J was trimmed by 4 bases and V by 3 bases; bases with no gene match: 12. CDR3 size: 18 residues. The germline gives CDR1 SEHNR, CDR2 FQNEAQ (reference sequence). For the CDR3, the DNA is TGTGCCAGCAGCTTGGGGACAGGGGTTATTAAGGAAAATCAGCCCCAGCATTTT. Protein product: CASSLGTGVIKENQPQHF. The complete variable domain, with remaining parts taken from reference TRBV7-9 and TRBJ1-5, reads DTGVSQNPRHKITKRGQNVTFRCDPISEHNRLYWYRQTLGQGPEFLTYFQNEAQLEKSRLLSDRFSAERPKGSFSTLEIQRTEQGDSAMYLCASSLGTGVIKENQPQHFGDGTRLSIL.

This clonotype was detected only a few times. This chain uses TRBV2 with TRBJ1-6; no clear D gene. This CDR3 has 14 residues. V lost 11 bases to trimming and J lost 7 bases, with 18 bases between them. The germline V gene has CDR1 SNHLY and CDR2 FYNNEI. CDR3 in amino acids: CAGWTGSTNSPLHF. For the CDR3, the DNA is TGTGCCGGGTGGACCGGGTCTACAAATTCACCCCTCCACTTT.

This clonotype was observed a handful of times. V and J are TRBV6-2 or TRBV6-3 and TRBJ2-1; 8 positions agree with TRBD2. Germline lookup yields CDR1 MNHEY and CDR2 SVGEGT. There are 18 residues in the CDR3. Trimming cost V 0 bases and J 2 bases; bases outside gene matches: 9. As DNA, the CDR3 is TGTGCCAGCAGTTACTCGATGGCGGGGGGCTCTACCTACAATGAGCAGTTCTTC. Translation: CASSYSMAGGSTYNEQFF.